This entry lists 28 T cell receptor beta chains sequenced from one sample in a study of metastatic and nonmetastatic thyroid tumors. No treatment of any kind had been given to any patient before thyroid surgery. TCRdb reprocessed the PCR reads using MiXCR. This sample has about 40,000 clones; about a sixth occur once, and the top ten carry approximately 3.8%. The specimen was blood. The receptors shown here come from a female donor with papillary thyroid cancer or a benign thyroid nodule (not recorded which). Some clones in this sample may be carry-over from other donors' samples.

The table lists this clone with many counts. V is TRBV5-6 and J is TRBJ1-6; D may be TRBD1 (6 bases). The CDR3 runs 17 residues. The V gene's germline CDR1 is SGHDT and CDR2 YYEEEE. V dropped 0 bases and J dropped 6 bases, with 16 bases sitting between them. This chain's CDR3 is CASSLASGTLSNSPLHF. The DNA of the CDR3 is TGTGCCAGCAGCTTGGCGTCCGGGACACTATCTAATTCACCCCTCCACTTT. The whole variable domain, remainder taken from reference TRBV5-6 and TRBJ1-6, is DAGVTQSPTHLIKTRGQQVTLRCSPKSGHDTVSWYQQALGQGPQFIFQYYEEEERQRGNFPDRFSGHQFPNYSSELNVNALLLGDSALYLCASSLASGTLSNSPLHFGNGTRLTVT.

This clone was detected only a few times. This chain links TRBV2 with TRBJ2-7; 8 nucleotides match TRBD1. After removal of 4 bases from V and 6 bases from J, the junction contained 11 bases not matched to a gene. CDR3 size: 15 residues. The germline CDR1 and CDR2 sequences are SNHLY and FYNNEI. CDR3 sequence reads: CASSAITGGWGEQYF. The CDR3 nucleotides read TGTGCCAGCAGTGCGATAACAGGGGGATGGGGCGAGCAGTACTTC.

This clone has at least ten counts. The V call is TRBV6-1, the J call TRBJ1-1, with D perhaps matching TRBD1 (5 bases). Between the trimmed V and J ends, which lost 6 bases and 8 bases, there was a span of 16 bases. The V gene's germline CDR1 is MNHNS and CDR2 SASEGT. This CDR3 contains 13 residues. The CDR3 is CASRYRLLGEAFF. Written as DNA, the CDR3 is TGTGCCAGCAGGTACAGGTTATTAGGAGAAGCTTTCTTT.

This clone turned up a few times. The chain carries TRBV6-1 and TRBJ2-5; TRBD1 matches at 12 bases. CDR3 length: 15 amino acids. V was pared by 7 bases and J by 8 bases, with 11 bases of the junction left unmatched. The germline V gene encodes CDR1 MNHNS and CDR2 SASEGT. CDR3 region: CASIRDRGRVDTQYF. The CDR3, as DNA: TGTGCCAGCATCCGGGACAGGGGGCGCGTAGATACCCAGTACTTC.

This clone was seen repeatedly, ten times or more. CDR3 sequence reads: CASSLPGEKGYGYTF. In DNA form, the CDR3 reads TGTGCCAGCAGTTTGCCAGGGGAGAAGGGCTATGGCTACACCTTC. The chain employs TRBV6-1 and TRBJ1-2, with D possibly TRBD1 on 6 matching bases. CDR3 length: 15 amino acids. V lost 5 bases to trimming and J lost 4 bases, with 17 bases between them. Germline-derived CDR1 and CDR2 are MNHNS and SASEGT.

The CDR3 nucleotides read TGTGCCAGCAGTACCCATGGGGGACTTTTTTTT. As protein: CASSTHGGLFF. The chain recombines TRBV6-2 or TRBV6-3 with TRBJ1-4; D possibly corresponds to TRBD1 (5 bases). Germline CDR1 is MNHEY and CDR2 is SVGEGT. V shed 5 bases and J shed 17 bases, with 15 bases lying between them. The CDR3 is 11 amino acids.

Comment on this clone: A much larger clonotype is one base distant, so this may be a read error. The gene calls are TRBV5-6 and TRBJ2-4; TRBD1 aligns across 7 bases. There are 15 residues in the CDR3. V lost 7 bases, J lost 3 bases, and 10 bases stayed unmatched. Germline values: CDR1 SGHDT, CDR2 YYEEEE. The CDR3 DNA reads as TGTGCCAGCTTCAGACAGGGAGTAGTCAAAAACATTCAGTACTTC. It specifies CASFRQGVVKNIQYF.

This clone showed up many times. The chain is built from TRBV19 and TRBJ2-5; D call uncertain. CDR1 LNHDA and CDR2 SQIVND come from the germline V gene (reference sequence). The CDR3 loop spans 12 amino acids. Trimming stripped 5 bases from V and 7 bases from J, with 11 bases between. This CDR3 reads CASSPELGTQYF. The CDR3 region has the DNA TGTGCCAGTAGTCCTGAACTTGGGACCCAGTACTTC.

This clone was detected ten times or more. The chain joins TRBV5-1 to TRBJ2-2; TRBD1 might be the D (6 bases). In germline, CDR1 is SGHRS, CDR2 YFSETQ. Deletions cut 5 bases from V and 5 bases from J, with 19 bases between. This CDR3 has 16 amino acids. The CDR3 loop is CASSSTQGMGTGELFF. In DNA form, the CDR3 reads TGCGCCAGCAGTTCAACACAGGGTATGGGAACCGGGGAGCTGTTTTTT.

The chain joins TRBV27 to TRBJ2-2; the match to TRBD2 covers 9 bases. The CDR3 has 15 amino acids. Germline V gives CDR1 MNHEY, CDR2 SMNVEV (reference sequence). J gave up 4 bases and V 7 bases, and 7 bases lay outside the gene matches. The CDR3 sequence: CASTHGGGGTGELFF. Here the CDR3 DNA reads TGTGCCAGCACCCATGGCGGGGGGGGCACCGGGGAGCTGTTTTTT.

By share, this clone counts as medium-sized. This chain connects TRBV7-3 to TRBJ1-2; possible D gene TRBD1, 6 bases. Germline V lookup: CDR1 SGHTA, CDR2 FQGTGA. This CDR3 is built from 13 residues. Trimming shortened V by 5 bases and J by 8 bases, and 15 bases separated the two germline ends. As DNA, the CDR3 is TGTGCCAGCAGCCTGCACCCGGGGGGCGGCTACACCTTC. As protein: CASSLHPGGGYTF.

Many counts were recorded for this clone. Within the sample, other DNA sequences also encode this same CDR3. The chain couples TRBV29-1 to TRBJ1-2; a weak D match, TRBD1 (5 bases). Between the trimmed V and J ends, which lost 7 bases and 2 bases, there was a span of 11 bases. Germline CDR1 and CDR2: SQVTM and ANQGSEA. The CDR3 covers 12 residues. The CDR3 bases are TGCAGCGCCAACGGGGGAAACTATGGCTACACCTTC. Residues: CSANGGNYGYTF.

The table lists this clone with a few counts. The conserved phenylalanine or tryptophan is not found at the CDR3 terminus, so this likely reflects a read error. The genes are TRBV28 and TRBJ2-7; D possibly corresponds to TRBD1 (6 bases). Germline-derived CDR1 and CDR2 are MDHEN and SYDVKM. Between the trimmed V and J ends, which lost 0 bases and 2 bases, there was a span of 14 bases. This CDR3 is 16 amino acids long. CDR3 nucleotides: TGTGCCAGCAGTTTATGGGGGGCAAGCAGTACCTACGAGCAGTACCTC. This gives the protein CASSLWGASSTYEQYL.

This sequence joins TRBV7-8 and TRBJ1-5, with TRBD1 identical over 7 bases. CDR1 SGHVS and CDR2 FQNEAQ come from the germline V gene. This CDR3 has 13 residues. J gave up 6 bases and V 1 base, and 0 bases lay outside the gene matches. The CDR3 sequence is CASSLEGAQPQHF. The CDR3 nucleotides are TGTGCCAGCAGCTTAGAGGGGGCTCAGCCCCAGCATTTT.

This clone has ten or more counts. The chain couples TRBV2 to TRBJ1-5, with D possibly being TRBD1 (5 bases). Trimming removed 0 bases from V and 5 bases from J, with 11 bases in between. This CDR3 spans 15 amino acids. From germline, CDR1 is SNHLY and CDR2 FYNNEI. As DNA, the CDR3 is TGTGCCAGCAGTGAAGCACAGGTTGGGGATCAGCCCCAGCATTTT. As protein: CASSEAQVGDQPQHF.

As to this clone: A junction boundary mismatches the germline segment, possibly from a read error. The rearrangement links TRBV2 to TRBJ2-7; no definite D call. The CDR3 has 12 residues. The germline V gene encodes CDR1 SNHLY and CDR2 FYNNEI. The CDR3 loop reads CASSESTYEQYF. The CDR3 bases are TGTGCAAGCAGTGAAAGCACCTACGAGCAGTACTTC.

This clone showed up just a few times. The CDR3 DNA reads TGTGCCAGCATCGGACACGGAGTCAACACCGGGGAGCTGTTTTTT. It translates to CASIGHGVNTGELFF. The J gene is TRBJ2-2, the V gene TRBV2, with D tentatively TRBD1 (5 bases). V lost 7 bases and J lost 2, with 14 bases in between. Per germline, CDR1 SNHLY and CDR2 FYNNEI. This CDR3 spans 15 amino acids. The full variable domain, its missing parts supplied by reference TRBV2 and TRBJ2-2, is EPEVTQTPSHQVTQMGQEVILRCVPISNHLYFYWYRQILGQKVEFLVSFYNNEISEKSEIFDDQFSVERPDGSNFTLKIRSTKLEDSAMYFCASIGHGVNTGELFFGEGSRLTVL.

About this clone itself: Germline is not matched at one junction end, which may reflect a read error. This CDR3 is CASSSIGYEQYF. CDR3 bases: TGTGCAAGCAGCTCCATCGGGTACGAGCAGTACTTC. The V gene is TRBV11-2, the J gene TRBJ2-7; D unclear. Germline V gene lookup returns CDR1 SGHAT and CDR2 FQNNGV. The CDR3 has 12 amino acids.

This clone has ten or more counts. The chain employs TRBV6-1 and TRBJ1-2; TRBD1 aligns across 9 bases. This CDR3 contains 13 residues. In germline, CDR1 is MNHNS, CDR2 SASEGT. Germline trimming cut 6 bases from V and 4 bases from J; bases unmatched to any gene: 3. Written as DNA, the CDR3 is TGTGCCAGCAGGGGGGGACAGGGCTATGGCTACACCTTC. Amino acids: CASRGGQGYGYTF.

This clone was seen a handful of times. The chain joins TRBV28 to TRBJ1-5; no firm D call. The length of the CDR3 is 11 residues. V lost 8 bases and J 8 bases, leaving 10 bases between the germline ends. CDR1 and CDR2 from the germline V gene are MDHEN and SYDVKM. In nucleotides, the CDR3 is TGTGCCAGCTATAGCGATAAGCCCCAGCATTTT. Amino acid sequence: CASYSDKPQHF.

This clone came up many times. The V call is TRBV9, the J call TRBJ2-1; D gene uncertain. V dropped 4 bases and J dropped 0 bases, with 11 bases sitting between them. CDR1 and CDR2 from the germline V gene are SGDLS and YYNGEE. The CDR3 totals 15 residues. CDR3 nucleotides: TGTGCCAGCAGCCGCTTAGCCCACTCCTACAATGAGCAGTTCTTC. As protein: CASSRLAHSYNEQFF.

This clone has at least ten counts. V usage is TRBV9 and J usage is TRBJ2-1, with TRBD2 matching 9 bases. This CDR3 has 19 residues. V lost 0 bases and J lost 0; bases outside the gene matches: 10. Germline V gene sequence: CDR1 SGDLS, CDR2 YYNGEE. CDR3 sequence reads: CASSVVPAGGPSSYNEQFF. The DNA for the CDR3 is TGTGCCAGCAGCGTAGTTCCAGCGGGGGGCCCAAGCTCCTACAATGAGCAGTTCTTC.

This clone was detected only a few times. A much larger clonotype is one base distant, so this may be a read error. The CDR3 is CASNRLGTSFSGDNEQFF. The CDR3 DNA sequence: TGTGCCAGTAATAGACTAGGGACTAGTTTTTCCGGAGACAATGAGCAGTTCTTC. The chain is built from TRBV19 and TRBJ2-1; 8 positions agree with TRBD2. CDR3 size: 18 residues. Germline lookup yields CDR1 LNHDA and CDR2 SQIVND (reference sequence). V lost 7 bases, J lost 5 bases, and 19 bases stayed unmatched.

This clone showed up many times. This chain joins TRBV4-1 and TRBJ1-3; maybe TRBD1 (5 bases). The CDR3 sequence is 15 residues long. In germline, CDR1 is MGHRA, CDR2 YSYEKL. V shed 0 bases and J shed 2 bases, with 8 bases lying between them. CDR3 coding DNA: TGCGCCAGCAGCCAAGATAGAGGGGCTGGAAACACCATATATTTT. Translating it yields CASSQDRGAGNTIYF.

This clone showed up many times. The V gene is TRBV9, the J gene TRBJ2-1; weak D call: TRBD2 (5 bases). Trimming shortened V by 2 bases and J by 9 bases, and 15 bases separated the two germline ends. The germline V gene has CDR1 SGDLS and CDR2 YYNGEE. This CDR3 is built from 14 residues. The CDR3 spells CASSVPPGLGEQFF. Here the CDR3 DNA reads TGTGCCAGCAGCGTTCCCCCGGGGTTGGGTGAGCAGTTCTTC.

The chain couples TRBV18 to TRBJ2-7, with 7 positions matching TRBD1. This CDR3 has 13 residues. The germline V gene has CDR1 KGHSH and CDR2 LQKENI. The V segment lost 6 bases and the J segment 2 bases; nucleotides outside the gene matches: 4. The DNA of the CDR3 is TGTGCCAGCTCCCGGGGACAGACCTACGAGCAGTACTTC. The encoded protein is CASSRGQTYEQYF.

In this sample, this clone turned up once. A junction boundary mismatches the germline segment, possibly from a read error. The chain employs TRBV20-1 and TRBJ1-6, with D unresolved. Germline V gene data show CDR1 as DFQATT and CDR2 as SNEGSKA (reference sequence). The CDR3 length is 15 residues. This CDR3 is CSASGPHRNNSPLHF. CDR3 DNA sequence: TGCAGTGCTAGTGGCCCGCATAGGAACAATTCGCCCCTCCACTTT.

This clone has ten or more counts. This sequence joins TRBV5-1 and TRBJ2-3; possible D gene TRBD2, 6 bases. The CDR3 runs to 14 residues. Germline V gene data show CDR1 as SGHRS and CDR2 as YFSETQ. V shed 6 bases and J shed 2 bases, with 13 bases lying between them. The chain's CDR3 is CASTRDSYTDTQYF. Written as DNA, the CDR3 is TGCGCCAGCACACGGGACTCCTACACAGATACGCAGTATTTT. Together with reference TRBV5-1 and TRBJ2-3, the CDR3 gives the full variable domain: KAGVTQTPRYLIKTRGQQVTLSCSPISGHRSVSWYQQTPGQGLQFLFEYFSETQRNKGNFPGRFSGRQFSNSRSEMNVSTLELGDSALYLCASTRDSYTDTQYFGPGTRLTVL.